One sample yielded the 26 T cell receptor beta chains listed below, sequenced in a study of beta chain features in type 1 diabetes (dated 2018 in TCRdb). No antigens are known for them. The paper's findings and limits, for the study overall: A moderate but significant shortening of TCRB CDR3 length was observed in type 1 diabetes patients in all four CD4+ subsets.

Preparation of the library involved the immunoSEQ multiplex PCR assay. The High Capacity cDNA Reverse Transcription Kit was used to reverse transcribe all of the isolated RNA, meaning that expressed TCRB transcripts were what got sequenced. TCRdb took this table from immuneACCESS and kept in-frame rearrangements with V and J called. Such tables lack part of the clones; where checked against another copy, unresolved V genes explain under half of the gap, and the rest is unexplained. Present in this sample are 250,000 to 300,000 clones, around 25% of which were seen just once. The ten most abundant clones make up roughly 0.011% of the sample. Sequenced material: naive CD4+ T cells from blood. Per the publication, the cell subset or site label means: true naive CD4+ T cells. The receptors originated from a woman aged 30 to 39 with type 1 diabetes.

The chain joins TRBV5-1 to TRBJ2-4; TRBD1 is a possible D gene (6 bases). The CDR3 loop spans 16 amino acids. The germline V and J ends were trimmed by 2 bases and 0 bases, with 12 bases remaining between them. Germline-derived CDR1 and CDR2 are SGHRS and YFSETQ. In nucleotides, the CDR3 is TGCGCCAGCAGCTTTGGGGGCCCGCTAGCCAAAAACATTCAGTACTTC. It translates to CASSFGGPLAKNIQYF.

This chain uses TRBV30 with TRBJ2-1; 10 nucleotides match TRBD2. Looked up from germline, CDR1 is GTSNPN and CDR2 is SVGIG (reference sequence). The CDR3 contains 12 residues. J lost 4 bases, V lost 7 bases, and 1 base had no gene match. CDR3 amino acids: CASGLAYNEQFF. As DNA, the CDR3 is TGTGCCTCGGGACTAGCGTACAATGAGCAGTTCTTC. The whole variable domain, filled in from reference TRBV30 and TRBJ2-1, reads SQTIHQWPATLVQPVGSPLSLECTVEGTSNPNLYWYRQAAGRGLQLLFYSVGIGQISSEVPQNLSASRPQDRQFILSSKKLLLSDSGFYLCASGLAYNEQFFGPGTRLTVL.

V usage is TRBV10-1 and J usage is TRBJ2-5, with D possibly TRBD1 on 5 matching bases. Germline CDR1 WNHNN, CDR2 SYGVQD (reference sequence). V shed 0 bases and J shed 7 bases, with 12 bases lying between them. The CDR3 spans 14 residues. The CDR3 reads CASSESPERGTQYF. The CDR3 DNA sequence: TGCGCCAGCAGTGAGTCCCCGGAAAGGGGGACCCAGTACTTC.

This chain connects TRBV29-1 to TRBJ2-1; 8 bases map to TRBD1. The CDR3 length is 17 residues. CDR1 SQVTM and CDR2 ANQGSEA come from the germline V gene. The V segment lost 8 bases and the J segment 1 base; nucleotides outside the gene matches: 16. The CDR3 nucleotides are TGCAGCTCTGACCGAGGACAGGGTCTTTTGTCCTACAATGAGCAGTTCTTC. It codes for CSSDRGQGLLSYNEQFF.

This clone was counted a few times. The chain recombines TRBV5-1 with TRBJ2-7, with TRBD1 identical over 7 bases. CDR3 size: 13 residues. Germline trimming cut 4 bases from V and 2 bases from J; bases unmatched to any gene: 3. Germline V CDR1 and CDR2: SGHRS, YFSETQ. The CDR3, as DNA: TGCGCCAGCAGCCGGGACAGTGCCTACGAGCAGTACTTC. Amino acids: CASSRDSAYEQYF.

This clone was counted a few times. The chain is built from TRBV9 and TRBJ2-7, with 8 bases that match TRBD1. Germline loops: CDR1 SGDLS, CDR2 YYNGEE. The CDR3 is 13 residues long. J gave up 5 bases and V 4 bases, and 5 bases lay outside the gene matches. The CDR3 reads CASSTQTGDEQYF. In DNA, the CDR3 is TGTGCCAGCAGCACCCAGACAGGGGACGAGCAGTACTTC.

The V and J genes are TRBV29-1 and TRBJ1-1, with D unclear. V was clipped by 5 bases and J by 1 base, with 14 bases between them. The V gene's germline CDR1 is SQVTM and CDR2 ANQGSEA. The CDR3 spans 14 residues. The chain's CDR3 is CSVTPRLTNTEAFF. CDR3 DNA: TGCAGCGTTACGCCGCGACTGACGAACACTGAAGCTTTCTTT.

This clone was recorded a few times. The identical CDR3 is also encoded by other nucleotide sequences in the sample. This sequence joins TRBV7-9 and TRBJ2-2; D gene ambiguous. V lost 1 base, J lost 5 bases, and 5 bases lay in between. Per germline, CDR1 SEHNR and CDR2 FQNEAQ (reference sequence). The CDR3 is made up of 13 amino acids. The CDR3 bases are TGTGCCAGCAGCTTAGGGGCGACCGGGGAGCTGTTTTTT. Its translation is CASSLGATGELFF.

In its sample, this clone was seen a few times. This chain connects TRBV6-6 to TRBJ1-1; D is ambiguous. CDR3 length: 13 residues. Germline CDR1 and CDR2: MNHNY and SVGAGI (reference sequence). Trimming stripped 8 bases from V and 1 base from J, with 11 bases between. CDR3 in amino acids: CASSLVSNTEAFF. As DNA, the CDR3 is TGTGCCAGCTCCCTAGTTTCGAACACTGAAGCTTTCTTT.

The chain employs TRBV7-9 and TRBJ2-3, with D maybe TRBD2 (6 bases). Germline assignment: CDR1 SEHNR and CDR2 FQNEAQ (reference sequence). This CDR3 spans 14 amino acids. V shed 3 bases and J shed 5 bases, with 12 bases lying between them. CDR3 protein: CASSFGLGLDTQYF. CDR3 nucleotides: TGTGCCAGCAGCTTTGGACTGGGACTAGATACGCAGTATTTT.

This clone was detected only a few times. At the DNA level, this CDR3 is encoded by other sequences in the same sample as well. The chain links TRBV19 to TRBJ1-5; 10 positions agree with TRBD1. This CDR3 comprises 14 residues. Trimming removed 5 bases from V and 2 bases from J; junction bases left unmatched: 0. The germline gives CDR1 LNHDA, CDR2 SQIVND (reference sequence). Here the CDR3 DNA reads TGTGCCAGTAGTGGGACAGGGGGCAATCAGCCCCAGCATTTT. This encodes CASSGTGGNQPQHF.

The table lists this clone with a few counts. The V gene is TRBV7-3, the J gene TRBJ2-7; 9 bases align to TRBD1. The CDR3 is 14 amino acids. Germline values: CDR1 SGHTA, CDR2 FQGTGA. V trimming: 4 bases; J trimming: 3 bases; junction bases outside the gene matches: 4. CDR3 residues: CASSSGTGNYEQYF. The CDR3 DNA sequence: TGTGCCAGCAGCTCCGGGACAGGGAACTACGAGCAGTACTTC. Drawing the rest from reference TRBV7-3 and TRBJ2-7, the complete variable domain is GAGVSQTPSNKVTEKGKYVELRCDPISGHTALYWYRQSLGQGPEFLIYFQGTGAADDSGLPNDRFFAVRPEGSVSTLKIQRTERGDSAVYLCASSSGTGNYEQYFGPGTRLTVT.

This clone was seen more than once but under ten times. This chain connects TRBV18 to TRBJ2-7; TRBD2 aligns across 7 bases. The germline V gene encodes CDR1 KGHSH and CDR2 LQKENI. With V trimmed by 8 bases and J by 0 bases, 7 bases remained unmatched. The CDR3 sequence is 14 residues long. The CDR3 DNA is TGTGCCAGCCAAAAGAGCGGGAACTCCTACGAGCAGTACTTC. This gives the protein CASQKSGNSYEQYF.

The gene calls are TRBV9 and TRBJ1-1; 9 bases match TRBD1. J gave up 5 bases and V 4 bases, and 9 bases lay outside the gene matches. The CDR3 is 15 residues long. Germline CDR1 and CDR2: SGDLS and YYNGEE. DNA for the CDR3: TGTGCCAGCAGCTTTGAAGGACAGGGGAGGACTGAAGCTTTCTTT. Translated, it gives CASSFEGQGRTEAFF.

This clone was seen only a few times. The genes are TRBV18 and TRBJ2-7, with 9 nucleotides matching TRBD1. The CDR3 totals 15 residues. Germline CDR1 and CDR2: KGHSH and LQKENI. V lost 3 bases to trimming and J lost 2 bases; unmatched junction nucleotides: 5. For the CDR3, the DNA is TGTGCCAGCTCACCCGGGACAGGGATCGCCTACGAGCAGTACTTC. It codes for CASSPGTGIAYEQYF.

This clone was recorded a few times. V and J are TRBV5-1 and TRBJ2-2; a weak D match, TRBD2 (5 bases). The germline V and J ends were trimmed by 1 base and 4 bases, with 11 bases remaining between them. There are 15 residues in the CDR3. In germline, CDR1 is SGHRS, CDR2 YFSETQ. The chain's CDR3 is CASSLFGSSTGELFF. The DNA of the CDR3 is TGCGCCAGCAGCTTGTTTGGGAGCTCCACCGGGGAGCTGTTTTTT.

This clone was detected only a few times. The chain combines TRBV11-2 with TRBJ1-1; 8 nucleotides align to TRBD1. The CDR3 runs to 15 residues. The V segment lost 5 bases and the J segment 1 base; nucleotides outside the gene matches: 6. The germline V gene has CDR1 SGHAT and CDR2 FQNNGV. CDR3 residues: CASSRYRGRNTEAFF. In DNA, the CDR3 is TGTGCCAGCAGCCGATACAGGGGGAGGAACACTGAAGCTTTCTTT.

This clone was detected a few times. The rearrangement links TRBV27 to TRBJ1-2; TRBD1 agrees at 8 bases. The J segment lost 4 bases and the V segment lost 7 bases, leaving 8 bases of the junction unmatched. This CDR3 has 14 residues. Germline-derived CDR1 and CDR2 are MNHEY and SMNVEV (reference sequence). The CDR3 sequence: CASTQRQGSYGYTF. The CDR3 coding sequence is TGTGCCAGCACCCAGAGACAGGGGAGCTATGGCTACACCTTC.

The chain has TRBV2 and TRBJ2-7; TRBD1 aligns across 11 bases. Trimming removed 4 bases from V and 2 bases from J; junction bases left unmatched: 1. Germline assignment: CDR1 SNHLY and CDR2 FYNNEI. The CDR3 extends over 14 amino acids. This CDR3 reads CASSVDRGPYEQYF. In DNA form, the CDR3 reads TGTGCCAGCAGTGTGGACAGGGGGCCCTACGAGCAGTACTTC.

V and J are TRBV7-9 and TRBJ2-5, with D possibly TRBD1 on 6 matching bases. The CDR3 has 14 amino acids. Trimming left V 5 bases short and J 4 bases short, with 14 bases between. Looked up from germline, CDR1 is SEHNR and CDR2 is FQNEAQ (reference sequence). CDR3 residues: CASSPRDIRETQYF. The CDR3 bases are TGTGCCAGCAGCCCTCGGGACATCCGAGAGACCCAGTACTTC.

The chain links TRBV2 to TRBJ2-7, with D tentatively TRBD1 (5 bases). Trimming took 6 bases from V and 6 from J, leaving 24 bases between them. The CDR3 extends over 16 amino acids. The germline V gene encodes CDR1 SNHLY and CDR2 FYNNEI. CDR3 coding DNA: TGTGCCAGCAGGAAGACAGCGATGGTTACGATGGGCGAGCAGTACTTC. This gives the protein CASRKTAMVTMGEQYF.

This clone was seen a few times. The CDR3: CASSPGTGEWETQYF. The CDR3 coding sequence is TGTGCCAGCTCACCGGGGACAGGGGAGTGGGAGACCCAGTACTTC. The V and J genes are TRBV18 and TRBJ2-5, with 10 positions matching TRBD1. The CDR3 is 15 residues long. J lost 5 bases, V lost 3 bases, and 6 bases had no gene match. CDR1 KGHSH and CDR2 LQKENI come from the germline V gene.

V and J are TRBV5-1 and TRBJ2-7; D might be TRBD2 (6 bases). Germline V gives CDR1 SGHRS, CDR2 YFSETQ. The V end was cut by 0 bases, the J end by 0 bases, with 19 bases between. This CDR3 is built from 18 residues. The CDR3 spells CASSLVPHGGKDSYEQYF. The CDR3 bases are TGCGCCAGCAGCTTGGTCCCCCACGGCGGGAAAGACTCCTACGAGCAGTACTTC.

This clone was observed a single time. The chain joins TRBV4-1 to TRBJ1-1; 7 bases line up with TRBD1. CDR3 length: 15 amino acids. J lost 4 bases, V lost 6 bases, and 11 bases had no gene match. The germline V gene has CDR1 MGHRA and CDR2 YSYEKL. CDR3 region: CASRSLGGRSTEAFF. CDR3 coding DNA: TGCGCCAGCAGAAGTCTAGGGGGCCGGAGCACTGAAGCTTTCTTT.

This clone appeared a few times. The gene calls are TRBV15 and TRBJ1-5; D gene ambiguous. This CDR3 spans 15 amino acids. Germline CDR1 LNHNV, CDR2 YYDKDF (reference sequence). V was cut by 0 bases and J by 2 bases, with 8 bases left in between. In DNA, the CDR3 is TGTGCCACCAGCAGAGATATCGGGGGCAATCAGCCCCAGCATTTT. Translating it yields CATSRDIGGNQPQHF.

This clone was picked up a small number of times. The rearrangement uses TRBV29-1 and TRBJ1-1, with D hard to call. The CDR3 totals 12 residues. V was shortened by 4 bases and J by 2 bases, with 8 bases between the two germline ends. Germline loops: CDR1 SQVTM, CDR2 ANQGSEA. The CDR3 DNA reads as TGCAGCGTTGGAGAAACTAACACTGAAGCTTTCTTT. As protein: CSVGETNTEAFF.